This T cell receptor beta chain derives from a study of blood T cell repertoires in COVID-19. In the source study's methods: Cell counts per sample came from amplifying reference gene primers. Data came from immunoSEQ multiplex PCR; TCRdb stores just in-frame clones and leaves some out. V, J and clone size derive from that table, while D and trimming were established from the DNA sequence. The profile shows about 120,000 clones, roughly 80% of them singletons. CDR1 and CDR2 from the germline V gene are SGHTA and FQGTGA. Trimming removed 5 bases at V and 1 base at J, with 14 bases between. The CDR3 spans 15 residues.

The V call is TRBV7-3, the J call TRBJ1-1, with TRBD1 as a possible D gene (5 bases). This TCR was recovered from a human donor in a cohort sampled during active COVID-19. The source material was peripheral blood. CDR3 amino acids: CASSPSPDRNTEAFF. CDR3 sequence (DNA): TGTGCCAGCAGCCCCTCTCCCGACAGGAACACTGAAGCTTTCTTT.